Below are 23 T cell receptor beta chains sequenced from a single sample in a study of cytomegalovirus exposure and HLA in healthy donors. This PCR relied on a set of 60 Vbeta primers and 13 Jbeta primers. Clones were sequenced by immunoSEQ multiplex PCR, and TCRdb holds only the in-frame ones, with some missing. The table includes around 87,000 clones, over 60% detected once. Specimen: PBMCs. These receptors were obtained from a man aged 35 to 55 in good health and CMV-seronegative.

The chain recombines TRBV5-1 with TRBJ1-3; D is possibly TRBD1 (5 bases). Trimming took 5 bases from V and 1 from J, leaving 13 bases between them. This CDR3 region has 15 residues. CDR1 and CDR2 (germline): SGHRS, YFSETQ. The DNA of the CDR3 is TGCGCCAGCAGACCAGGAGGGGATTCTGGAAACACCATATATTTT. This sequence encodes CASRPGGDSGNTIYF.

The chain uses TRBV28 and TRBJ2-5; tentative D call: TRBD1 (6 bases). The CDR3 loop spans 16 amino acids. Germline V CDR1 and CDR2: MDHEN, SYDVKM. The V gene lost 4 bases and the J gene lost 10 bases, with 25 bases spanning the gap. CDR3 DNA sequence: TGTGCCAGCAGTTCTTCCGGGACACGGATATTGGGTGACCAGTACTTC. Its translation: CASSSSGTRILGDQYF.

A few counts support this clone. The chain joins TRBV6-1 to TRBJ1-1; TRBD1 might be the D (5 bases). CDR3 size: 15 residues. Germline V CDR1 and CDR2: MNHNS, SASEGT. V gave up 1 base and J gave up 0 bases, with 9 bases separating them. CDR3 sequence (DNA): TGTGCCAGCAGTGAAGTTTGGGGCTTGAACACTGAAGCTTTCTTT. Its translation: CASSEVWGLNTEAFF.

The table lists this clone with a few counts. CDR3 DNA sequence: TGTGCCAGTAGTATTTTAGGACAGGGTGTTCTAGAGACCCAGTACTTC. It encodes CASSILGQGVLETQYF. The chain carries TRBV19 and TRBJ2-5, with TRBD1 matching over 8 bases. This CDR3 comprises 16 residues. V trimming: 3 bases; J trimming: 4 bases; junction bases outside the gene matches: 10. Looked up from germline, CDR1 is LNHDA and CDR2 is SQIVND (reference sequence).

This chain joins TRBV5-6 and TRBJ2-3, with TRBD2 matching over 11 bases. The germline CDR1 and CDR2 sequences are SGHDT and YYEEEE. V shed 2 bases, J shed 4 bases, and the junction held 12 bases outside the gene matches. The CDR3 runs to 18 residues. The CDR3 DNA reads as TGTGCCAGCAGCTTCGTGGTAGCGGGGGGGCAAGGCGCAGATACGCAGTATTTT. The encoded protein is CASSFVVAGGQGADTQYF.

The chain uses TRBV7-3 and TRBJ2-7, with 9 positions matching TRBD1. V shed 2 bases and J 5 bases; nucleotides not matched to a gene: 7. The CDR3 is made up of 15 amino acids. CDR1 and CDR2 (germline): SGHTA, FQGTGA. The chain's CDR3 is CASSLLGTGKNEQYF. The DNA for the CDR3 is TGTGCCAGCAGCTTACTCGGGACAGGGAAAAACGAGCAGTACTTC.

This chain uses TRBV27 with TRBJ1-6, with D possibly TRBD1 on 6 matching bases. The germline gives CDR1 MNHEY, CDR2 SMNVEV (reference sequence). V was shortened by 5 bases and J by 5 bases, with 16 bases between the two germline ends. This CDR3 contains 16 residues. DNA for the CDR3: TGTGCCAGCAGTCACATCTCGGACAGAAATAATTCACCCCTCCACTTT. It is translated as CASSHISDRNNSPLHF.

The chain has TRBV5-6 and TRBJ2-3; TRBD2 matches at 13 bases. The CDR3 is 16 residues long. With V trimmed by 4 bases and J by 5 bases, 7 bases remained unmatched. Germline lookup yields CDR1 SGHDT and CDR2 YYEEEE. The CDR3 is CASSPTSGGNRDTQYF. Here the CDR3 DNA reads TGTGCCAGCAGCCCGACTAGCGGGGGGAACAGAGATACGCAGTATTTT.

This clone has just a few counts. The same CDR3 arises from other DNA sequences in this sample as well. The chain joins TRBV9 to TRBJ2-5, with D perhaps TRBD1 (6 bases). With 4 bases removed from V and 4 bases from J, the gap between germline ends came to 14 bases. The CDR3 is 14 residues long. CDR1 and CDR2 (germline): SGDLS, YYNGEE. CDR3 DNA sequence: TGTGCCAGCAGCCGTAGAGGGGGTGGAGAGACCCAGTACTTC. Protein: CASSRRGGGETQYF.

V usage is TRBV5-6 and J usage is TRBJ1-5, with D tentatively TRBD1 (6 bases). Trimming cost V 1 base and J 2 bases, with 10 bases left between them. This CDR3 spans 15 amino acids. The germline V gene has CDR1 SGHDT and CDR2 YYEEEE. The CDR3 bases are TGTGCCAGCAGCTTGTCAGGGGTTGGCAATCAGCCCCAGCATTTT. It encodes CASSLSGVGNQPQHF.

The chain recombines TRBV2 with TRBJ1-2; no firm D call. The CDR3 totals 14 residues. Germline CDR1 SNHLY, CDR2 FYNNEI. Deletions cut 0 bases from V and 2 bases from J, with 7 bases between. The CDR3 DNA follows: TGTGCCAGCAGTGAAGCTAATCTCAACTATGGCTACACCTTC. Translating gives CASSEANLNYGYTF.

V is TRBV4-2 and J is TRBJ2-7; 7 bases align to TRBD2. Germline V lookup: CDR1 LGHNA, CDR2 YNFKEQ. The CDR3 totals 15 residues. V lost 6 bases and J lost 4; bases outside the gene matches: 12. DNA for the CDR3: TGTGCCAGCAGGCCCTGGGGTGCGGGGGTATACGAGCAGTACTTC. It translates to CASRPWGAGVYEQYF.

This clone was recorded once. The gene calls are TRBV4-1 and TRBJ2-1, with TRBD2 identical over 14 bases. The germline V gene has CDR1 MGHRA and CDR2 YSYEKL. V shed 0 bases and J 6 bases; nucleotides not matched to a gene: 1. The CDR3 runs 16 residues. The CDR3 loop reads CASSQEGLAGGNEQFF. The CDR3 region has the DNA TGCGCCAGCAGCCAAGAAGGACTAGCGGGGGGCAATGAGCAGTTCTTC.

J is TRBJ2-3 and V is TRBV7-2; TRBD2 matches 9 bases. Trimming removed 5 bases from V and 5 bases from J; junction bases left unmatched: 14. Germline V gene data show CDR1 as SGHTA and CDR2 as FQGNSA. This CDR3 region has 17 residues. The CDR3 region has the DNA TGTGCCAGCAGCGCGGGGGTTGGCGGGGGGGTAATAGATACGCAGTATTTT. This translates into CASSAGVGGGVIDTQYF.

CDR3 loop: CASSRTGDIAGYTF. DNA of the CDR3: TGTGCCAGCAGCAGGACAGGGGACATAGCGGGCTACACCTTC. The chain has TRBV6-6 and TRBJ1-2, with TRBD1 matching over 9 bases. The CDR3 is 14 amino acids. With V trimmed by 6 bases and J by 8 bases, 10 bases remained unmatched. The germline V gene has CDR1 MNHNY and CDR2 SVGAGI (reference sequence).

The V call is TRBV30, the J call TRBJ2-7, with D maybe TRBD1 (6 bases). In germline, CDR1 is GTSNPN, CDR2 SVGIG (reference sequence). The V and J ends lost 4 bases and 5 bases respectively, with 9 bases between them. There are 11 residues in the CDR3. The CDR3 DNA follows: TGTGCCTGGAACAGGGCGAACGAGCAGTACTTC. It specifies CAWNRANEQYF. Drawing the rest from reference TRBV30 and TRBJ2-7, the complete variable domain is SQTIHQWPATLVQPVGSPLSLECTVEGTSNPNLYWYRQAAGRGLQLLFYSVGIGQISSEVPQNLSASRPQDRQFILSSKKLLLSDSGFYLCAWNRANEQYFGPGTRLTVT.

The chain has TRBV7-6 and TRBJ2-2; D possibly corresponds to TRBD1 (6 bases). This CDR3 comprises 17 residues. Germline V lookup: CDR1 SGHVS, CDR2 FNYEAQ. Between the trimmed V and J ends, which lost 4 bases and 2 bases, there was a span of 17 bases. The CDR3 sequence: CASSWPLGTTNTGELFF. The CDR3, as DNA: TGTGCCAGCAGCTGGCCGTTGGGGACAACTAACACCGGGGAGCTGTTTTTT.

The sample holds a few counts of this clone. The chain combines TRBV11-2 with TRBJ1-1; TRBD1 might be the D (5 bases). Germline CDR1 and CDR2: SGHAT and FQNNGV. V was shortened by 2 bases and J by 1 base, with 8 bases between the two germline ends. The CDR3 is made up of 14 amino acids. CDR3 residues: CASSLFDRNTEAFF. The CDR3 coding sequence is TGTGCCAGCAGCTTATTTGACAGGAACACTGAAGCTTTCTTT.

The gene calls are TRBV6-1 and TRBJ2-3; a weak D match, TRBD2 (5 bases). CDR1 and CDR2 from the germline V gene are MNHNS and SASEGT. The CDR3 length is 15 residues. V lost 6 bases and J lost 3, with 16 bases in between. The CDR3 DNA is TGTGCCAGCAGGGGGAGATCAACCCTTACAGATACGCAGTATTTT. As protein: CASRGRSTLTDTQYF.

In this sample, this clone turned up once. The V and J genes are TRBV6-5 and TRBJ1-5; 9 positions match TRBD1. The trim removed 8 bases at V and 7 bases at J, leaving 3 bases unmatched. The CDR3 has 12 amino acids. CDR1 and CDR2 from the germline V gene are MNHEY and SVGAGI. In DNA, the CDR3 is TGTGCCAGCTGGACAGGGGACCAGCCCCAGCATTTT. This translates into CASWTGDQPQHF.

The chain's CDR3 is CASSGDRGSHYGYTF. As DNA, the CDR3 is TGTGCCAGCAGCGGTGACAGGGGCAGTCACTATGGCTACACCTTC. The rearrangement joins TRBV9 to TRBJ1-2, with 8 bases aligning to TRBD1. Germline CDR1 and CDR2: SGDLS and YYNGEE. V shed 3 bases, J shed 3 bases, and the junction held 7 bases outside the gene matches. The CDR3 totals 15 residues. Using reference TRBV9 and TRBJ1-2 for the parts outside the CDR3, the full variable domain is DSGVTQTPKHLITATGQRVTLRCSPRSGDLSVYWYQQSLDQGLQFLIQYYNGEERAKGNILERFSAQQFPDLHSELNLSSLELGDSALYFCASSGDRGSHYGYTFGSGTRLTVV.

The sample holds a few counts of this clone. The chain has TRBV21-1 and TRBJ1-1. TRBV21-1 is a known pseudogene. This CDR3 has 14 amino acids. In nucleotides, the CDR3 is TGTGCCAGCAGCGCGGGGCCCGGGGGCACTGAAGCTTTCTTT. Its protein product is CASSAGPGGTEAFF.

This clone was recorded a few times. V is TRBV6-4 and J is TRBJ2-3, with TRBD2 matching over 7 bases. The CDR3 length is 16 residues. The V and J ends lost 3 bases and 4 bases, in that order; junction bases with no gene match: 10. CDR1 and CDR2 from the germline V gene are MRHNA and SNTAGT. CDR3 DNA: TGTGCCAGCAGTGATGGCGGGGGAGCCGGGCCAGATACGCAGTATTTT. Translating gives CASSDGGGAGPDTQYF.